This T cell receptor beta chain is drawn from a study of T cell responses to AZD1222 COVID-19 vaccine. V lost 6 bases, J lost 5 bases, and 19 bases lay in between. The length of the CDR3 is 15 residues. CDR1 MNHNY and CDR2 SVGAGI come from the germline V gene (reference sequence). TCRdb's copy holds only in-frame clones and misses some; the assay was immunoSEQ multiplex PCR. The data hold some 150,000 clones, with roughly 92% observed a single time. In this sample, this clone turned up once. The TCR comes from an adult in good health. This sequence joins TRBV6-6 and TRBJ1-1; a possible D gene is TRBD1 (6 bases). Sequenced here: peripheral blood, sampled on day 0 of AZD1222 vaccination. CDR3 sequence: CASSIVGGGGTEAFF. CDR3 coding DNA: TGTGCCAGCAGCATAGTGGGAGGGGGTGGGACTGAAGCTTTCTTT.